The following is a T cell receptor beta chain sequence with its context. Its antigen remains unknown. Unique molecular identifiers were affixed to single, distinct cDNA molecules. Each CDR3 protein gets one entry after TCRdb re-called the 5' RACE reads with MiXCR. The sample lists about 69,000 distinct CDR3 sequences, approximately 12% seen once, with roughly 7% in the top ten. The data belong to a study of early T cells in non-severe SARS-CoV-2 infection. Study as a whole: Sequenced bulk RNA came from whole blood that was unsorted, and chains were unpaired. Study-wide results and caveats: The matching step, a VDJdb search, favored anti-spike CD8 responses and missed private and CD4 specificities.

The sequenced material came from whole blood. This clonotype was sampled from an adult who was a healthcare worker with PCR-confirmed SARS-CoV-2 infection or an uninfected control (not recorded which).

CDR3 in amino acids: CASRIILAGGGNEQFF. In DNA, the CDR3 is TGTGCCAGCAGGATAATTCTAGCGGGGGGCGGGAATGAGCAGTTCTTC. The chain combines TRBV7-8 with TRBJ2-1, with TRBD2 matching over 11 bases. CDR3 length equals 16 residues. Losses at the gene ends were 6 bases for V and 7 bases for J; bases not matched to a gene: 11. CDR1 is SGHVS, CDR2 FQNEAQ, per germline.